This paragraph covers one TCR beta chain sequence. What it binds is unknown. Researchers ran the PCR with 60 Vbeta and 13 Jbeta primers. TCRdb keeps only in-frame clones here, not all; method: immunoSEQ multiplex PCR. The table includes around 91,000 clones, about 77% detected once. All donors participated as healthy donors of bone marrow. The CDR3 runs to 15 residues. V shed 8 bases and J 9 bases; nucleotides not matched to a gene: 19. CDR1 and CDR2 from the germline V gene are MNHEY and SMNVEV (reference sequence). The record originates from a study of cytomegalovirus exposure and HLA in healthy donors. Whole-study context: Among the roughly 430 genotyped donors, 65% to 90% were placed in the Caucasian-associated ancestry cluster.

Study-wide findings and caveats: It was confirmed in vitro that a few of the CMV-associated chains were specific for CMV antigens.

This sequence was found in a male donor in good health and CMV-seropositive. The chain carries TRBV27 and TRBJ2-7; 7 positions agree with TRBD2. Sequencing used PBMCs. CDR3 DNA sequence: TGTGCCAGCCGCCCCTCTAGCGGAGCTAGAAATAGGCAGTACTTC. Protein sequence: CASRPSSGARNRQYF.